This entry lists 12 T cell receptor beta chains sequenced from one sample in a study of T cell clonotyping in hematopoietic cell transplantation. The repertoire was sequenced with immunoSEQ multiplex PCR; TCRdb's copy has only in-frame clones and lacks some. Among some 14,000 clones listed, 80% to 90% were seen once. This specimen was PBMCs, taken 100 days after allogeneic stem cell transplant. These receptors were taken from a male patient in his 50s who had an allogeneic stem cell transplant from an unrelated donor, so T cells may come from the graft donor. Some clones in this sample may be carry-over from other donors' samples.

The sample holds one count of this clone. V gene TRBV11-2 combines with J gene TRBJ2-7; 9 bases align to TRBD2. The CDR3 sequence is 16 residues long. The germline gives CDR1 SGHAT, CDR2 FQNNGV. The J segment lost 0 bases and the V segment lost 1 base, leaving 4 bases of the junction unmatched. The CDR3 loop reads CASSLGSGGTSYEQYF. The CDR3, as DNA: TGTGCCAGCAGCTTAGGTAGCGGGGGTACCTCCTACGAGCAGTACTTC.

This chain connects TRBV27 to TRBJ1-2; D is possibly TRBD1 (5 bases). The CDR3 length is 14 residues. CDR1 and CDR2 (germline): MNHEY, SMNVEV (reference sequence). Deletions cut 2 bases from V and 3 bases from J, with 10 bases between. The CDR3 loop reads CASSLGQGYYGYTF. CDR3 bases: TGTGCCAGCAGTTTAGGGCAGGGCTACTATGGCTACACCTTC.

Only one count was recorded for this clone. This chain uses TRBV10-3 with TRBJ1-5, with a tentative D call TRBD1 (5 bases). V shed 6 bases and J shed 3 bases, with 9 bases lying between them. The CDR3 totals 13 residues. Per the germline V gene, CDR1 is ENHRY and CDR2 is SYGVKD. CDR3 bases: TGTGCCATCAGACAGGACCCCAATCAGCCCCAGCATTTT. Its translation: CAIRQDPNQPQHF.

The CDR3: CAWSPGSPGDTQYF. CDR3 nucleotides: TGTGCCTGGAGCCCCGGGAGTCCCGGAGATACGCAGTATTTT. This chain joins TRBV30 and TRBJ2-3, with a weak D call TRBD2 (6 bases). The V gene lost 3 bases and the J gene lost 5 bases, with 15 bases spanning the gap. There are 14 residues in the CDR3. The germline gives CDR1 GTSNPN, CDR2 SVGIG (reference sequence).

The CDR3 protein is CASSRSSNQPQHF. CDR3 nucleotides: TGTGCCAGTAGCCGTAGTAGCAATCAGCCCCAGCATTTT. J is TRBJ1-5 and V is TRBV19; D gene ambiguous. The CDR3 is 13 residues long. V was clipped by 6 bases and J by 0 bases, with 6 bases between them. Looked up from germline, CDR1 is LNHDA and CDR2 is SQIVND (reference sequence).

This clone has just one count. The chain joins TRBV18 to TRBJ2-5; D unclear. The germline CDR1 and CDR2 sequences are KGHSH and LQKENI. CDR3 length equals 13 residues. The germline V and J ends were trimmed by 2 bases and 0 bases, with 4 bases remaining between them. CDR3 coding DNA: TGTGCCAGCTCACCAGGGTACCAAGAGACCCAGTACTTC. Its protein is CASSPGYQETQYF.

The chain couples TRBV7-8 to TRBJ2-2; 12 nucleotides agree with TRBD2. The V and J ends lost 0 bases and 5 bases, in that order; junction bases with no gene match: 4. The germline gives CDR1 SGHVS, CDR2 FQNEAQ. This CDR3 has 17 amino acids. In nucleotides, the CDR3 is TGTGCCAGCAGCTTAGCGACTAGCGGGAGATATACCGGGGAGCTGTTTTTT. This encodes CASSLATSGRYTGELFF.

This chain uses TRBV5-4 with TRBJ1-1; TRBD1 might be the D (5 bases). The CDR3 length is 15 residues. Germline V gives CDR1 SGHNT, CDR2 YYREEE (reference sequence). With 0 bases removed from V and 0 bases from J, the gap between germline ends came to 9 bases. CDR3 DNA sequence: TGTGCCAGCAGCTTGGGTGGGACCATGAACACTGAAGCTTTCTTT. This sequence encodes CASSLGGTMNTEAFF.

The chain uses TRBV6-6 and TRBJ1-6; D gene ambiguous. CDR3 length: 12 residues. Germline CDR1 and CDR2: MNHNY and SVGAGI (reference sequence). V dropped 3 bases and J dropped 8 bases, with 5 bases sitting between them. CDR3 region: CASSYRDSPLHF. CDR3 nucleotide sequence: TGTGCCAGCAGTTATAGGGATTCACCCCTCCACTTT.

The rearrangement links TRBV27 to TRBJ2-7, with D tentatively TRBD2 (6 bases). Germline CDR1 is MNHEY and CDR2 is SMNVEV (reference sequence). CDR3 size: 15 residues. V was shortened by 3 bases and J by 2 bases, with 14 bases between the two germline ends. The CDR3: CASSFALAGTYEQYF. Here the CDR3 DNA reads TGTGCCAGCAGTTTCGCACTAGCCGGTACCTACGAGCAGTACTTC.

For the CDR3, the DNA is TGTGCCAGCAGCTTATCACGGAACACTGAAGCTTTCTTT. The encoded protein is CASSLSRNTEAFF. The V call is TRBV11-1, the J call TRBJ1-1; D is undetermined. The ends were cut back, 2 bases at V and 1 base at J, with 5 bases in the middle. Looked up from germline, CDR1 is SGHAT and CDR2 is FQDESV (reference sequence). This CDR3 spans 13 amino acids.

This chain connects TRBV11-1 to TRBJ2-2, with D perhaps matching TRBD1 (6 bases). The CDR3 covers 14 residues. V was pared by 6 bases and J by 0 bases, with 8 bases between. Looked up from germline, CDR1 is SGHAT and CDR2 is FQDESV (reference sequence). CDR3 in DNA: TGTGCCAGCAGTGAGGGGGCGAACACCGGGGAGCTGTTTTTT. This sequence encodes CASSEGANTGELFF.